These 11 T cell receptor beta chains were sequenced from one sample in a study of PD-1 blockade in classical Hodgkin lymphoma. Relapses following autologous stem cell transplantation were seen in all patients, with brentuximab vedotin exposure varying. Repertoires were generated with immunoSEQ multiplex PCR, while TCRdb's copy carries only in-frame clones and drops some. The data contain about 150,000 clones, approximately 80% of them singletons. This material consisted of peripheral blood mononuclear cells (PBMCs), taken before the second cycle of nivolumab. The receptors originated from a human donor with classical Hodgkin lymphoma.

This clone was counted between two and nine times. The chain links TRBV10-3 to TRBJ1-6; TRBD1 matches at 9 bases. V gave up 5 bases and J gave up 9 bases; unmatched junction bases: 5. The CDR3 length is 14 residues. CDR1 ENHRY and CDR2 SYGVKD come from the germline V gene. The CDR3 region has the DNA TGTGCCATCAGTCCACAGGGGGCGGGTTCACCCCTCCACTTT. Its translation: CAISPQGAGSPLHF.

This chain uses TRBV18 with TRBJ1-5, with D tentatively TRBD1 (5 bases). The germline CDR1 and CDR2 sequences are KGHSH and LQKENI. The CDR3 contains 12 residues. V was shortened by 10 bases and J by 3 bases, with 10 bases between the two germline ends. The CDR3 sequence is CATRQTNQPQHF. CDR3 in DNA: TGTGCCACCAGACAGACCAATCAGCCCCAGCATTTT.

A single count supports this clone. The chain recombines TRBV5-1 with TRBJ2-7, with D perhaps matching TRBD2 (5 bases). Trimming removed 0 bases from V and 3 bases from J, with 16 bases in between. Germline V gene data show CDR1 as SGHRS and CDR2 as YFSETQ. There are 16 residues in the CDR3. CDR3 loop: CASSLASVGVNYEQYF. CDR3 DNA sequence: TGCGCCAGCAGCTTGGCCTCCGTGGGAGTCAACTACGAGCAGTACTTC.

In nucleotides, the CDR3 is TGTGCCAGTAGTATAATTGATCAGCCGCGGACCCAGTACTTC. Its protein product is CASSIIDQPRTQYF. V and J are TRBV19 and TRBJ2-5; D is uncertain. The germline gives CDR1 LNHDA, CDR2 SQIVND (reference sequence). The CDR3 consists of 14 residues. The germline V and J ends were trimmed by 2 bases and 7 bases, with 14 bases remaining between them.

This rearrangement joins TRBV7-6 to TRBJ2-5; D possibly corresponds to TRBD1 (6 bases). The germline V gene has CDR1 SGHVS and CDR2 FNYEAQ. There are 14 residues in the CDR3. Trimming removed 0 bases at V and 5 bases at J, with 10 bases between. In DNA form, the CDR3 reads TGTGCCAGCAGCTTAGCCCCAGGGGAGGAGACCCAGTACTTC. Encoded protein: CASSLAPGEETQYF. The whole variable domain, remainder taken from reference TRBV7-6 and TRBJ2-5, is GAGVSQSPRYKVTKRGQDVALRCDPISGHVSLYWYRQALGQGPEFLTYFNYEAQQDKSGLPNDRFSAERPEGSISTLTIQRTEQRDSAMYRCASSLAPGEETQYFGPGTRLLVL.

V usage is TRBV2 and J usage is TRBJ2-1; D may be TRBD2 (7 bases). This CDR3 contains 16 residues. The germline V and J ends were trimmed by 7 bases and 4 bases, with 20 bases remaining between them. Germline V gene lookup returns CDR1 SNHLY and CDR2 FYNNEI. As DNA, the CDR3 is TGTGCCAGCACGGAGTGGGGGGGGCAAATATACAATGAGCAGTTCTTC. Protein product: CASTEWGGQIYNEQFF.

This clone was seen only a few times. The chain uses TRBV7-9 and TRBJ1-2, with D tentatively TRBD1 (6 bases). This CDR3 comprises 15 residues. Germline-derived CDR1 and CDR2 are SEHNR and FQNEAQ (reference sequence). With 1 base removed from V and 6 bases from J, the gap between germline ends came to 15 bases. This chain's CDR3 is CASSLGSRGGHGYTF. CDR3 DNA sequence: TGTGCCAGCAGCTTAGGGTCCCGAGGGGGGCATGGCTACACCTTC.

The chain links TRBV7-2 to TRBJ1-1; D is perhaps TRBD1 (5 bases). V shed 4 bases and J shed 4 bases, with 13 bases lying between them. Germline CDR1 SGHTA, CDR2 FQGNSA. There are 14 residues in the CDR3. The CDR3 DNA is TGTGCCAGCAGCTCGGAGACAGTCAGCACTGAAGCTTTCTTT. Translated, it gives CASSSETVSTEAFF.

This clone was seen many times. The V gene is TRBV5-4, the J gene TRBJ1-2; 12 positions match TRBD1. There are 14 residues in the CDR3. Germline-derived CDR1 and CDR2 are SGHNT and YYREEE (reference sequence). V was clipped by 3 bases and J by 7 bases; unmatched bases: 4. The DNA for the CDR3 is TGTGCCAGCAGCTGGGGACAGGGGGCAATTGGCTACACCTTC. Translated, it gives CASSWGQGAIGYTF.

This clone occurred a few times. This chain uses TRBV9 with TRBJ1-2, with unresolved D. CDR1 is SGDLS, CDR2 YYNGEE, per germline. This CDR3 spans 12 amino acids. With 3 bases removed from V and 5 bases from J, the gap between germline ends came to 8 bases. CDR3 loop: CASSAGYYGYTF. DNA for the CDR3: TGTGCCAGCAGCGCCGGCTATTATGGCTACACCTTC. Using reference TRBV9 and TRBJ1-2 for the parts outside the CDR3, the full variable domain is DSGVTQTPKHLITATGQRVTLRCSPRSGDLSVYWYQQSLDQGLQFLIQYYNGEERAKGNILERFSAQQFPDLHSELNLSSLELGDSALYFCASSAGYYGYTFGSGTRLTVV.

This clone was seen a handful of times. The chain couples TRBV25-1 to TRBJ2-2; D ambiguous. The CDR3 extends over 12 amino acids. V shed 5 bases and J shed 7 bases, with 8 bases lying between them. Germline V CDR1 and CDR2: MGHDK, SYGVNS. CDR3 region: CASSPGDGELFF. The DNA of the CDR3 is TGTGCCAGCAGTCCCGGTGACGGGGAGCTGTTTTTT.